This passage covers 32 T cell receptor beta chains from one sample sequenced in a study of cytomegalovirus exposure and HLA in healthy donors. PCR involved 60 Vbeta and 13 Jbeta primers. The method was immunoSEQ multiplex PCR; TCRdb's version includes in-frame clones alone and lacks a portion of them. The sample has about 130,000 clones; around four fifths are singletons. Sequenced input: PBMCs. The receptors were gathered from a woman between 40 and 50 years old in good health and CMV-seropositive.

This chain uses TRBV18 with TRBJ2-5; 9 nucleotides line up with TRBD1. Trimming cost V 3 bases and J 5 bases; bases outside gene matches: 1. There are 13 residues in the CDR3. Germline assignment: CDR1 KGHSH and CDR2 LQKENI. The CDR3 DNA reads as TGTGCCAGCTCACCGGGGACAGGGGAGACCCAGTACTTC. Its protein is CASSPGTGETQYF.

The V and J genes are TRBV7-9 and TRBJ1-4; D is unclear. The ends were cut back, 3 bases at V and 8 bases at J, with 10 bases in the middle. Germline assignment: CDR1 SEHNR and CDR2 FQNEAQ (reference sequence). This CDR3 is built from 13 residues. The CDR3 protein is CASSFISGEKLFF. The CDR3 region has the DNA TGTGCCAGCAGCTTTATAAGCGGGGAAAAACTGTTTTTT.

The J gene is TRBJ2-1, the V gene TRBV28; 7 bases match TRBD2. Germline V CDR1 and CDR2: MDHEN, SYDVKM. This CDR3 spans 15 amino acids. The V gene end was trimmed by 6 bases and the J gene end by 0 bases; junction bases not matched to a gene: 5. The CDR3 bases are TGTGCCAGCAGCGGGCGGACTAGCTCCTACAATGAGCAGTTCTTC. It specifies CASSGRTSSYNEQFF.

This clone came up once. The rearrangement uses TRBV18 and TRBJ1-2; 10 nucleotides agree with TRBD1. CDR3 length: 18 amino acids. The junction had 16 bases not matched to a gene; V was cut back by 5 bases and J by 4 bases. The germline V gene has CDR1 KGHSH and CDR2 LQKENI. The CDR3 reads CASSTRLGQGNALYGYTF. The CDR3 coding sequence is TGTGCCAGCTCAACCAGACTGGGACAGGGGAATGCCCTCTATGGCTACACCTTC.

This clone came up once. The chain combines TRBV19 with TRBJ2-5, with 9 bases that match TRBD2. The CDR3 has 12 amino acids. Germline assignment: CDR1 LNHDA and CDR2 SQIVND (reference sequence). V dropped 7 bases and J dropped 7; count of bases not matched to a gene: 4. The CDR3: CASMSGGRTQYF. The CDR3 bases are TGTGCCAGTATGAGCGGGGGGAGGACCCAGTACTTC.

The J gene is TRBJ2-7, the V gene TRBV27; D ambiguous. Trimming pared 5 bases from V and 2 bases from J, leaving 10 bases between. Germline-derived CDR1 and CDR2 are MNHEY and SMNVEV (reference sequence). The CDR3 is 13 residues long. CDR3 DNA: TGTGCCAGCAGTCTCGTACGGGCCTACGAGCAGTACTTC. This translates into CASSLVRAYEQYF.

This clone was observed a few times. V and J are TRBV30 and TRBJ1-4; D may be TRBD1 (6 bases). V was cut by 1 base and J by 5 bases, with 11 bases left in between. Per germline, CDR1 GTSNPN and CDR2 SVGIG (reference sequence). This CDR3 region has 14 residues. CDR3 nucleotides: TGTGCCTGGAGTGAGTGGGGGCTAAATGAAAAACTGTTTTTT. It codes for CAWSEWGLNEKLFF.

This rearrangement joins TRBV4-2 to TRBJ1-2; 9 bases fit TRBD1. Germline loops: CDR1 LGHNA, CDR2 YNFKEQ. V shed 2 bases, J shed 8 bases, and the junction held 12 bases outside the gene matches. This CDR3 is 16 amino acids long. The CDR3 protein is CASSQNRDRVGWGYTF. The DNA for the CDR3 is TGTGCCAGCAGCCAAAACCGGGACAGGGTTGGCTGGGGCTACACCTTC.

This clone appeared a single time. This sequence joins TRBV19 and TRBJ1-5, with D maybe TRBD1 (5 bases). The CDR3 is 17 amino acids. Trimming left V 6 bases short and J 5 bases short, with 23 bases between. The V gene's germline CDR1 is LNHDA and CDR2 SQIVND (reference sequence). As DNA, the CDR3 is TGTGCCAGTAGAGAGGGAGGGGCAGGGAATAGTTATCAGCCCCAGCATTTT. It is translated as CASREGGAGNSYQPQHF.

This chain links TRBV5-1 with TRBJ2-3; TRBD2 agrees at 10 bases. The CDR3 has 20 amino acids. CDR1 and CDR2 (germline): SGHRS, YFSETQ. Trimming took 0 bases from V and 2 from J; bases not matched to a gene: 15. CDR3 sequence: CASSLEPPSTSGPYTDTQYF. The CDR3 DNA reads TGCGCCAGCAGCTTGGAGCCCCCATCGACTAGCGGGCCTTACACAGATACGCAGTATTTT. Drawing the rest from reference TRBV5-1 and TRBJ2-3, the complete variable domain is KAGVTQTPRYLIKTRGQQVTLSCSPISGHRSVSWYQQTPGQGLQFLFEYFSETQRNKGNFPGRFSGRQFSNSRSEMNVSTLELGDSALYLCASSLEPPSTSGPYTDTQYFGPGTRLTVL.

In this sample, this clone turned up a few times. V and J are TRBV7-9 and TRBJ2-2; TRBD2 might be the D (6 bases). Trimming removed 3 bases at V and 7 bases at J, with 15 bases between. This CDR3 comprises 15 residues. Germline V gives CDR1 SEHNR, CDR2 FQNEAQ (reference sequence). CDR3 bases: TGTGCCAGCAGCTTCGTTAGCGGATGGCTCGGGGAGCTGTTTTTT. Protein sequence: CASSFVSGWLGELFF.

The chain has TRBV5-1 and TRBJ1-2; D might be TRBD1 (6 bases). Germline values: CDR1 SGHRS, CDR2 YFSETQ. The CDR3 is 14 amino acids. V was pared by 4 bases and J by 2 bases, with 12 bases between. CDR3 loop: CASSVTTGNYGYTF. CDR3 DNA: TGCGCCAGCAGCGTTACTACAGGGAACTATGGCTACACCTTC.

This rearrangement joins TRBV7-8 to TRBJ1-1; TRBD1 might be the D (5 bases). CDR1 SGHVS and CDR2 FQNEAQ come from the germline V gene. The V end was cut by 1 base, the J end by 3 bases, with 12 bases between. The CDR3 runs 15 residues. The CDR3 DNA is TGTGCCAGCAGCTTAGGGGGCTGGGAGGACACTGAAGCTTTCTTT. Its protein product is CASSLGGWEDTEAFF.

V gene TRBV4-1 combines with J gene TRBJ1-6, with 9 bases lining up with TRBD1. This CDR3 contains 16 residues. The ends lost 3 bases at V and 11 bases at J; junction bases unmatched: 11. Germline assignment: CDR1 MGHRA and CDR2 YSYEKL. CDR3 in DNA: TGCGCCAGCAGCCAGATGCGGGGGACAGGGCGAACACCCCTCCACTTT. Translated: CASSQMRGTGRTPLHF.

This sequence joins TRBV7-2 and TRBJ1-1; D remains unclear. CDR3 length: 13 amino acids. V was cut by 8 bases and J by 0 bases, with 10 bases left in between. CDR1 is SGHTA and CDR2 is FQGNSA in the germline V gene. The CDR3 DNA is TGTGCCAGCGGGTACAGCATGAACACTGAAGCTTTCTTT. The encoded protein is CASGYSMNTEAFF.

CDR3 nucleotide sequence: TGTGCCAGCAGTGGGACAGGGTTGGCGCAGTATTTT. Protein product: CASSGTGLAQYF. V is TRBV28 and J is TRBJ2-3; 9 positions match TRBD1. Germline V CDR1 and CDR2: MDHEN, SYDVKM. The trim removed 5 bases at V and 10 bases at J, leaving 4 bases unmatched. There are 12 residues in the CDR3.

This clone has a single count. This rearrangement joins TRBV6-5 to TRBJ2-3, with D maybe TRBD2 (7 bases). The CDR3 has 14 residues. Germline CDR1 reads MNHEY; CDR2 reads SVGAGI. The V end lost 6 bases, the J end lost 4 bases, and 14 bases lay between the germline ends. The CDR3 spells CASSERGGSDTQYF. As DNA, the CDR3 is TGTGCCAGCAGCGAAAGGGGGGGCTCAGATACGCAGTATTTT.

The gene calls are TRBV2 and TRBJ2-5, with D possibly being TRBD1 (5 bases). Per germline, CDR1 SNHLY and CDR2 FYNNEI. This CDR3 has 14 residues. V lost 7 bases and J 6 bases, leaving 18 bases between the germline ends. The CDR3 is CASTAQGLGKTQYF. CDR3 sequence (DNA): TGTGCCAGCACGGCCCAGGGCCTGGGAAAGACCCAGTACTTC.

The rearrangement uses TRBV30 and TRBJ1-5, with D maybe TRBD1 (5 bases). This CDR3 contains 15 residues. V shed 0 bases and J shed 3 bases, with 12 bases lying between them. Per germline, CDR1 GTSNPN and CDR2 SVGIG (reference sequence). The CDR3, as DNA: TGTGCCTGGAGTGTCGGGACGGGGGACAATCAGCCCCAGCATTTT. Encoded protein: CAWSVGTGDNQPQHF.

This chain uses TRBV30 with TRBJ2-7, with a tentative D call TRBD2 (5 bases). CDR1 is GTSNPN, CDR2 SVGIG, per germline (reference sequence). The V and J ends lost 4 bases and 5 bases respectively, with 21 bases between them. The CDR3 length is 15 residues. CDR3 coding DNA: TGTGCCTGGACACCCCCAGCATCCTGGGGAGACGAGCAGTACTTC. Its protein is CAWTPPASWGDEQYF. The full variable domain, rest sourced from reference TRBV30 and TRBJ2-7, is SQTIHQWPATLVQPVGSPLSLECTVEGTSNPNLYWYRQAAGRGLQLLFYSVGIGQISSEVPQNLSASRPQDRQFILSSKKLLLSDSGFYLCAWTPPASWGDEQYFGPGTRLTVT.

The rearrangement joins TRBV19 to TRBJ1-5; 9 nucleotides agree with TRBD1. The V segment lost 4 bases and the J segment 5 bases; nucleotides outside the gene matches: 6. Germline CDR1 reads LNHDA; CDR2 reads SQIVND (reference sequence). This CDR3 region has 15 residues. In DNA form, the CDR3 reads TGTGCCAGTAGTACCGGGACAGGGTTTCATCAGCCCCAGCATTTT. This encodes CASSTGTGFHQPQHF.

This clone was detected a few times. This rearrangement joins TRBV15 to TRBJ2-7; 10 bases map to TRBD1. The CDR3 is made up of 13 amino acids. Losses at the gene ends were 3 bases for V and 7 bases for J; bases not matched to a gene: 3. Germline loops: CDR1 LNHNV, CDR2 YYDKDF (reference sequence). The CDR3 is CATSRRQGAEQYF. The CDR3 nucleotides are TGTGCCACCAGCAGGAGACAGGGGGCAGAGCAGTACTTC.

The chain recombines TRBV9 with TRBJ2-6, with 9 bases that match TRBD1. Germline trimming cut 8 bases from V and 0 bases from J; bases unmatched to any gene: 3. Germline-derived CDR1 and CDR2 are SGDLS and YYNGEE. The CDR3 runs 15 residues. This chain's CDR3 is CARTGGHSGANVLTF. CDR3 DNA sequence: TGTGCCAGGACAGGGGGGCACTCTGGGGCCAACGTCCTGACTTTC.

This chain uses TRBV15 with TRBJ2-3; unclear D gene. The CDR3 runs to 13 residues. The ends were cut back, 4 bases at V and 1 base at J, with 6 bases in the middle. CDR1 and CDR2 from the germline V gene are LNHNV and YYDKDF (reference sequence). CDR3 sequence (DNA): TGTGCCACCAGCATCCGTCGCACAGATACGCAGTATTTT. Residues: CATSIRRTDTQYF.

The V call is TRBV29-1, the J call TRBJ2-2; the D gene is possibly TRBD1 (7 bases). The CDR3 length is 14 residues. CDR1 SQVTM and CDR2 ANQGSEA come from the germline V gene. V gave up 4 bases and J gave up 5 bases, with 14 bases separating them. DNA of the CDR3: TGCAGCGTTGTCTGGAGGGGGCGTACCGGGGAGCTGTTTTTT. Translated, it gives CSVVWRGRTGELFF.

In its sample, this clone was seen a few times. The CDR3: CASSLGGASNSPLHF. CDR3 DNA: TGTGCCAGCAGCTTAGGCGGAGCATCTAATTCACCCCTCCACTTT. The chain employs TRBV7-2 and TRBJ1-6, with D unresolved. V lost 1 base and J 6 bases, leaving 10 bases between the germline ends. The V gene's germline CDR1 is SGHTA and CDR2 FQGNSA. The CDR3 extends over 15 amino acids.

This sequence joins TRBV5-1 and TRBJ2-1, with 7 positions matching TRBD1. Trimming cost V 0 bases and J 4 bases; bases outside gene matches: 4. The length of the CDR3 is 15 residues. Per germline, CDR1 SGHRS and CDR2 YFSETQ. CDR3 sequence: CASSLAGQLYNEQFF. For the CDR3, the DNA is TGCGCCAGCAGCTTGGCGGGACAGTTATACAATGAGCAGTTCTTC.

The V call is TRBV6-1, the J call TRBJ2-3; 7 bases align to TRBD2. V shed 7 bases and J 2 bases; nucleotides not matched to a gene: 9. Germline V CDR1 and CDR2: MNHNS, SASEGT. The CDR3 is made up of 15 amino acids. The CDR3 here is CASTSGTTYTDTQYF. CDR3 nucleotide sequence: TGTGCCAGCACTTCCGGGACTACCTACACAGATACGCAGTATTTT.

This clone was counted a few times. The CDR3 region is CASSTAGAGNQPQHF. The CDR3 nucleotides are TGTGCCAGTAGTACTGCAGGGGCGGGCAATCAGCCCCAGCATTTT. The chain combines TRBV19 with TRBJ1-5; weak D call: TRBD1 (6 bases). The CDR3 is 15 residues long. Germline V gene sequence: CDR1 LNHDA, CDR2 SQIVND (reference sequence). The germline V and J ends were trimmed by 4 bases and 2 bases, with 12 bases remaining between them.

V usage is TRBV2 and J usage is TRBJ1-4, with D unclear. This CDR3 spans 11 amino acids. Germline CDR1 is SNHLY and CDR2 is FYNNEI. Trimming left V 5 bases short and J 8 bases short, with 6 bases between. The CDR3 region has the DNA TGTGCCAGCAGTACGACAGAAAAACTGTTTTTT. Translating gives CASSTTEKLFF.

This chain connects TRBV7-9 to TRBJ1-1; no firm D call. Trimming stripped 1 base from V and 1 base from J, with 10 bases between. Per germline, CDR1 SEHNR and CDR2 FQNEAQ (reference sequence). This CDR3 contains 15 residues. In DNA, the CDR3 is TGTGCCAGCAGCTTAGTGGCAGGAACGAACACTGAAGCTTTCTTT. As protein: CASSLVAGTNTEAFF.

The rearrangement joins TRBV19 to TRBJ2-5; tentatively, D is TRBD1 (6 bases). V was pared by 6 bases and J by 4 bases, with 18 bases between. This CDR3 has 15 amino acids. Germline CDR1 LNHDA, CDR2 SQIVND (reference sequence). The CDR3, as DNA: TGTGCCAGTAGCGCAGGGGAAAGATCGGGAGAGACCCAGTACTTC. Amino acid sequence: CASSAGERSGETQYF.